The 30 T cell receptor beta chains in this list originate from one sample, sequenced in a study of control samples from healthy donors and cancer patients. Some clones are missing from TCRdb's copy, which holds only in-frame ones; the method was immunoSEQ multiplex PCR. The sample lists under 130,000 clones, 75% to 90% occurring once. Input material: PBMCs. The receptors come from a man aged 60 to 75 with lung cancer.

This chain links TRBV24-1 with TRBJ2-5; TRBD1 is a possible D gene (6 bases). Germline V gives CDR1 KGHDR, CDR2 SFDVKD. With 4 bases removed from V and 5 bases from J, the gap between germline ends came to 16 bases. The CDR3 consists of 15 residues. The CDR3: CATSDPSAGGETQYF. CDR3 sequence (DNA): TGTGCCACCAGTGACCCTTCCGCTGGGGGCGAGACCCAGTACTTC.

This clone was found once. V usage is TRBV27 and J usage is TRBJ1-6; possibly TRBD1 for D (5 bases). Trimming shortened V by 3 bases and J by 8 bases, and 8 bases separated the two germline ends. The CDR3 runs to 13 residues. The germline CDR1 and CDR2 sequences are MNHEY and SMNVEV (reference sequence). The CDR3 reads CASSFSGDSPLHF. The DNA of the CDR3 is TGTGCCAGCAGTTTCTCGGGGGATTCACCCCTCCACTTT.

This clone has just one count. Other nucleotide sequences from this sample produce the same CDR3. J is TRBJ1-6 and V is TRBV18, with D uncertain. The germline CDR1 and CDR2 sequences are KGHSH and LQKENI. Trimming shortened V by 2 bases and J by 7 bases, and 9 bases separated the two germline ends. This CDR3 is built from 14 residues. The CDR3 sequence is CASSPEAENSPLHF. In DNA, the CDR3 is TGTGCCAGCTCACCAGAGGCAGAGAATTCACCCCTCCACTTT.

The rearrangement joins TRBV19 to TRBJ2-2; no clear D. CDR3 length equals 11 residues. Germline V gene lookup returns CDR1 LNHDA and CDR2 SQIVND (reference sequence). The ends were cut back, 9 bases at V and 2 bases at J, with 4 bases in the middle. In DNA form, the CDR3 reads TGTGCCAGCTTAAACACCGGGGAGCTGTTTTTT. This gives the protein CASLNTGELFF.

The chain uses TRBV12-3 or TRBV12-4 and TRBJ1-1; D possibly corresponds to TRBD1 (5 bases). The CDR3 loop spans 13 amino acids. The V gene lost 4 bases and the J gene lost 8 bases, with 14 bases spanning the gap. The CDR3 loop is CASSSGMGTEAFF. Written as DNA, the CDR3 is TGTGCCAGCAGTTCCGGGATGGGGACGGAAGCTTTCTTT.

The chain couples TRBV29-1 to TRBJ1-2; TRBD1 aligns across 7 bases. Germline V gives CDR1 SQVTM, CDR2 ANQGSEA. CDR3 length equals 14 residues. Germline trimming cut 5 bases from V and 7 bases from J; bases unmatched to any gene: 13. CDR3 sequence reads: CSVLIDRVALGYTF. Written as DNA, the CDR3 is TGCAGCGTTTTAATTGACAGGGTAGCACTTGGCTACACCTTC.

A single count supports this clone. The chain joins TRBV25-1 to TRBJ1-1, with D unresolved. This CDR3 spans 12 amino acids. The ends were cut back, 3 bases at V and 8 bases at J, with 10 bases in the middle. Germline loops: CDR1 MGHDK, CDR2 SYGVNS. The CDR3 is CASSDGRREAFF. The CDR3 region has the DNA TGTGCCAGCAGTGATGGGAGGCGCGAAGCTTTCTTT.

This rearrangement joins TRBV9 to TRBJ1-1; no firm D call. V was pared by 0 bases and J by 7 bases, with 16 bases between. The CDR3 covers 15 residues. CDR1 is SGDLS and CDR2 is YYNGEE in the germline V gene. The CDR3 nucleotides read TGTGCCAGCAGCGTAGCTCCGGCGGCCACCGATGAAGCTTTCTTT. Translation: CASSVAPAATDEAFF.

The V gene is TRBV5-4, the J gene TRBJ2-7, with TRBD1 matching over 8 bases. Trimming cost V 3 bases and J 2 bases; bases outside gene matches: 4. The CDR3 contains 14 residues. The V gene's germline CDR1 is SGHNT and CDR2 YYREEE (reference sequence). CDR3 sequence (DNA): TGTGCCAGCAGCTCCCAGGGGGCCCCCTACGAGCAGTACTTC. Amino acid sequence: CASSSQGAPYEQYF.

For this clone: Other DNA sequences from this sample encode an identical CDR3 as well. The J gene is TRBJ2-5, the V gene TRBV4-1; D is uncertain. V lost 1 base, J lost 1 base, and 4 bases lay in between. The CDR3 has 13 residues. Germline V CDR1 and CDR2: MGHRA, YSYEKL. CDR3 protein: CASSQVGQETQYF. The CDR3 DNA reads as TGCGCCAGCAGCCAAGTGGGCCAAGAGACCCAGTACTTC.

This clone occurred once. The chain has TRBV2 and TRBJ1-3; tentative D call: TRBD1 (6 bases). The CDR3 spans 15 residues. CDR1 is SNHLY, CDR2 FYNNEI, per germline. V was clipped by 7 bases and J by 2 bases, with 15 bases between them. The CDR3 bases are TGTGCCAGCATGAGGGGGGGATCGCCTGGAAACACCATATATTTT. It translates to CASMRGGSPGNTIYF.

The genes are TRBV24-1 and TRBJ2-3; 7 bases line up with TRBD1. Germline V gene data show CDR1 as KGHDR and CDR2 as SFDVKD. V trimming: 4 bases; J trimming: 4 bases; junction bases outside the gene matches: 7. This CDR3 contains 15 residues. CDR3 residues: CATSDHWDRSDTQYF. CDR3 nucleotide sequence: TGTGCCACCAGTGACCACTGGGACAGATCAGATACGCAGTATTTT.

About this clone itself: Its ends do not fully match the called genes, so a read error is possible. This chain links TRBV7-3 with TRBJ1-1; TRBD1 matches at 11 bases. Germline V gives CDR1 SGHTA, CDR2 FQGTGA. CDR3 size: 18 residues. The CDR3 region is CASRDRDRGYGRNPEAFF. The DNA for the CDR3 is TGTGCCAGCAGGGACCGGGACAGGGGGTACGGGCGGAACCCTGAAGCTTTCTTT.

The chain is built from TRBV2 and TRBJ1-5; tentative D call: TRBD1 (6 bases). CDR3 size: 13 residues. Trimming removed 9 bases at V and 4 bases at J, with 13 bases between. Looked up from germline, CDR1 is SNHLY and CDR2 is FYNNEI. The DNA for the CDR3 is TGTGCCAGTGGGGGGACACAAAATCAGCCCCAGCATTTT. It translates to CASGGTQNQPQHF.

The chain couples TRBV11-3 to TRBJ1-1; weak D call: TRBD1 (6 bases). This CDR3 contains 13 residues. The ends were cut back, 1 base at V and 11 bases at J, with 14 bases in the middle. The germline V gene has CDR1 SGHNT and CDR2 YENEEA. The CDR3, as DNA: TGTGCCAGCAGCTTAGTTGGGGGGCGTGTGGCTTTCTTT. Amino acid sequence: CASSLVGGRVAFF.

The chain employs TRBV2 and TRBJ1-3; TRBD1 agrees at 7 bases. The CDR3 sequence is 13 residues long. V shed 11 bases, J shed 0 bases, and the junction held 4 bases outside the gene matches. Germline assignment: CDR1 SNHLY and CDR2 FYNNEI. Here the CDR3 DNA reads TGTGCCTGTCAGGGGGACTCTGGAAACACCATATATTTT. This gives the protein CACQGDSGNTIYF.

The V call is TRBV27, the J call TRBJ2-7; TRBD1 agrees at 7 bases. The germline V gene has CDR1 MNHEY and CDR2 SMNVEV (reference sequence). This CDR3 contains 13 residues. V lost 6 bases, J lost 4 bases, and 6 bases stayed unmatched. The CDR3 loop reads CASSWDSRYEQYF. In DNA, the CDR3 is TGTGCCAGCAGCTGGGACAGCCGTTACGAGCAGTACTTC.

This clone was picked up one time. The J gene is TRBJ1-2, the V gene TRBV6-6, with TRBD1 as a possible D gene (6 bases). CDR3 length: 15 amino acids. The V end lost 4 bases, the J end lost 4 bases, and 16 bases lay between the germline ends. Germline V CDR1 and CDR2: MNHNY, SVGAGI (reference sequence). This CDR3 reads CASSSPQQGSYGYTF. The CDR3 bases are TGTGCCAGCAGTTCCCCTCAACAGGGAAGCTATGGCTACACCTTC.

CDR3 in DNA: TGCGCCAGCAGTCTTACACTGTACAATGAGCAGTTCTTC. This gives the protein CASSLTLYNEQFF. This rearrangement joins TRBV10-1 to TRBJ2-1; D unresolved. The germline V gene encodes CDR1 WNHNN and CDR2 SYGVQD (reference sequence). With 5 bases removed from V and 4 bases from J, the gap between germline ends came to 9 bases. The CDR3 is 13 residues long.

This sequence joins TRBV2 and TRBJ2-4, with a weak D call TRBD2 (7 bases). V lost 5 bases and J lost 2, with 16 bases in between. The CDR3 extends over 16 amino acids. CDR1 and CDR2 (germline): SNHLY, FYNNEI. The DNA for the CDR3 is TGTGCCAGCAGTAGGGAGGGGGGAGGAACCAAAAACATTCAGTACTTC. Protein sequence: CASSREGGGTKNIQYF. Based on the CDR3 plus reference TRBV2 and TRBJ2-4, the full variable domain is EPEVTQTPSHQVTQMGQEVILRCVPISNHLYFYWYRQILGQKVEFLVSFYNNEISEKSEIFDDQFSVERPDGSNFTLKIRSTKLEDSAMYFCASSREGGGTKNIQYFGAGTRLSVL.

The DNA for the CDR3 is TGTGCCAGCAGCCTCTGGGGGGGCACTGAAGCTTTCTTT. Amino acid sequence: CASSLWGGTEAFF. V gene TRBV6-1 combines with J gene TRBJ1-1, with a tentative D call TRBD1 (5 bases). The CDR3 is 13 residues long. Germline V lookup: CDR1 MNHNS, CDR2 SASEGT. V lost 6 bases and J 4 bases, leaving 12 bases between the germline ends.

The chain couples TRBV30 to TRBJ1-2, with a tentative D call TRBD1 (6 bases). CDR3 length equals 12 residues. Germline lookup yields CDR1 GTSNPN and CDR2 SVGIG (reference sequence). V lost 2 bases and J 4 bases, leaving 8 bases between the germline ends. CDR3 loop: CAWSLQGYGYTF. The CDR3 region has the DNA TGTGCCTGGAGTTTACAGGGCTATGGCTACACCTTC.

V usage is TRBV6-6 and J usage is TRBJ1-2, with D possibly TRBD1 on 5 matching bases. V lost 5 bases to trimming and J lost 4 bases, with 14 bases between them. The CDR3 sequence is 14 residues long. Germline V gene data show CDR1 as MNHNY and CDR2 as SVGAGI (reference sequence). For the CDR3, the DNA is TGTGCCAGCAGTCCCGGGGCCAGGAGCTATGGCTACACCTTC. Encoded protein: CASSPGARSYGYTF.

J is TRBJ2-2 and V is TRBV7-2; either TRBD1 or TRBD2 may fit D (6 bases each). Trimming took off 5 bases at V and 9 bases at J, with 16 bases between the two ends. CDR3 length equals 14 residues. Germline loops: CDR1 SGHTA, CDR2 FQGNSA. This CDR3 reads CASSPVGGLRELFF. DNA of the CDR3: TGTGCCAGCAGCCCCGTGGGGGGCCTCCGGGAGCTGTTTTTT.

This clone was seen only a few times. This chain uses TRBV7-9 with TRBJ2-1; 16 bases are shared with TRBD2. The CDR3 runs 16 residues. V was pared by 5 bases and J by 10 bases, with 8 bases of the junction left unmatched. Germline lookup yields CDR1 SEHNR and CDR2 FQNEAQ (reference sequence). This chain's CDR3 is CASSPGTSGGDLEQFF. The CDR3 nucleotides are TGTGCCAGCAGCCCCGGGACTAGCGGGGGGGATCTGGAGCAGTTCTTC. The variable domain in full, with the rest retrieved from reference TRBV7-9 and TRBJ2-1, is DTGVSQNPRHKITKRGQNVTFRCDPISEHNRLYWYRQTLGQGPEFLTYFQNEAQLEKSRLLSDRFSAERPKGSFSTLEIQRTEQGDSAMYLCASSPGTSGGDLEQFFGPGTRLTVL.

The CDR3: CASSSPQGFEPQHF. The CDR3 coding sequence is TGTGCCAGCAGCTCGCCTCAGGGGTTTGAGCCCCAGCATTTT. The J gene is TRBJ1-5, the V gene TRBV5-4, with D possibly matching TRBD1 (6 bases). CDR1 SGHNT and CDR2 YYREEE come from the germline V gene (reference sequence). Trimming removed 3 bases at V and 8 bases at J, with 15 bases between. The length of the CDR3 is 14 residues.

This clone showed up just once. The chain joins TRBV9 to TRBJ2-2; the D is unclear. V was shortened by 0 bases and J by 1 base, with 7 bases between the two germline ends. The CDR3 totals 15 residues. Germline assignment: CDR1 SGDLS and CDR2 YYNGEE. CDR3 coding DNA: TGTGCCAGCAGCGTAGACTTTGGGAACACCGGGGAGCTGTTTTTT. Its protein is CASSVDFGNTGELFF. The entire variable domain, with the rest obtained from reference TRBV9 and TRBJ2-2, is as follows: DSGVTQTPKHLITATGQRVTLRCSPRSGDLSVYWYQQSLDQGLQFLIQYYNGEERAKGNILERFSAQQFPDLHSELNLSSLELGDSALYFCASSVDFGNTGELFFGEGSRLTVL.

This chain connects TRBV6-5 to TRBJ1-2, with 7 bases matching TRBD1. V was clipped by 2 bases and J by 1 base; unmatched bases: 4. The CDR3 contains 15 residues. Germline values: CDR1 MNHEY, CDR2 SVGAGI. CDR3 coding DNA: TGTGCCAGCAGTTACCTAACAGGGGTTAACTATGGCTACACCTTC. Translation: CASSYLTGVNYGYTF.

The count of this clone is one. The genes are TRBV5-1 and TRBJ2-1; 10 nucleotides agree with TRBD1. Germline V lookup: CDR1 SGHRS, CDR2 YFSETQ. V shed 2 bases, J shed 5 bases, and the junction held 4 bases outside the gene matches. CDR3 size: 15 residues. The CDR3, as DNA: TGCGCCAGCAGCTTTGACAGGGGGCCAGACAATGAGCAGTTCTTC. Protein product: CASSFDRGPDNEQFF.

The V call is TRBV6-1, the J call TRBJ2-1; 8 bases are shared with TRBD2. The V and J ends lost 2 bases and 2 bases, in that order; junction bases with no gene match: 5. Germline CDR1 reads MNHNS; CDR2 reads SASEGT. CDR3 size: 16 residues. The CDR3 loop reads CASSEYAGGAYNEQFF. In DNA form, the CDR3 reads TGTGCCAGCAGTGAATACGCGGGGGGAGCCTACAATGAGCAGTTCTTC.